This TCR beta chain was obtained from a study of graft-versus-host responses after intestinal transplantation. General study points: Early declines in HvG clones that occurred post-transplant were associated with peak circulating GvH clone levels. Detection of GvH clones occurred in recipient marrow, and some had their first appearance in ileum or blood.

The assay was immunoSEQ multiplex PCR, and TCRdb's table has in-frame clones only and misses some. Among fewer than 25,000 clones, 55% to 65% were seen once, and the ten largest hold approximately 1%. V gave up 7 bases and J gave up 2 bases; unmatched junction bases: 4. The CDR3 has 12 residues. Germline values: CDR1 GTSNPN, CDR2 SVGIG (reference sequence). This clone has only a few counts. The sequencing here drew on alloreactive CD4+ T cells from a mixed lymphocyte reaction culture, taken before intestinal transplant. The sample's subset: CFSE-low proliferating T cells sorted from roughly 6-day pre-transplant mixed lymphocyte reaction (GvH or HvG direction). This chain joins TRBV30 and TRBJ1-2; 7 nucleotides match TRBD1. The source is a human patient who received an intestinal transplant. CDR3 in DNA: TGTGCCTCATCGACAGGGAACTATGGCTACACCTTC. Translating it yields CASSTGNYGYTF.